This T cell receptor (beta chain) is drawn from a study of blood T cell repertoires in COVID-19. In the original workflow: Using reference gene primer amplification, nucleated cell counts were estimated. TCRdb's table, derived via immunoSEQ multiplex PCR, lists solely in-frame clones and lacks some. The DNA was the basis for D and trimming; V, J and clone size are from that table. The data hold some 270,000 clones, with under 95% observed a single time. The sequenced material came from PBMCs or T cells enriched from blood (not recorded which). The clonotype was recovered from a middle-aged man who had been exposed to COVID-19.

CDR3 in DNA: TGTGCCAGCAGGGGGGGGGCTTACACTGAAGCTTTCTTT. Amino acid sequence: CASRGGAYTEAFF. The chain has TRBV28 and TRBJ1-1; the D gene is possibly TRBD1 (6 bases). The germline V gene has CDR1 MDHEN and CDR2 SYDVKM. V was cut by 6 bases and J by 3 bases, with 11 bases left in between. There are 13 residues in the CDR3. Full variable domain (remainder filled in from reference TRBV28 and TRBJ1-1): DVKVTQSSRYLVKRTGEKVFLECVQDMDHENMFWYRQDPGLGLRLIYFSYDVKMKEKGDIPEGYSVSREKKERFSLILESASTNQTSMYLCASRGGAYTEAFFGQGTRLTVV.